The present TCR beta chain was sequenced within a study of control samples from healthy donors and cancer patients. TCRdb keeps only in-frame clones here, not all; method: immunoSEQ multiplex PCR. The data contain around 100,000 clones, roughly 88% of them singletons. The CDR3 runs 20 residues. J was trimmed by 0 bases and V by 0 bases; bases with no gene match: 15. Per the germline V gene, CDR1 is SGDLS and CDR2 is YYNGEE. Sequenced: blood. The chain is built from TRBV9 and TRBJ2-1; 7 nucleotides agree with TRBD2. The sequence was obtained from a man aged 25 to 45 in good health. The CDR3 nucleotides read TGTGCCAGCAGCGTAGGGGAGGGATGGGGTCTAGCGGCCTCCTACAATGAGCAGTTCTTC. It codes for CASSVGEGWGLAASYNEQFF.